Listed below are T cell receptor beta chains from one sample, sequenced in a study of cytomegalovirus exposure and HLA in healthy donors. Measured with immunoSEQ multiplex PCR; TCRdb has only the in-frame clones, and not every one. The sample has some 150,000 clones, 88% seen once; the top ten hold 3%. Input material: PBMCs. The source of these receptors is a man aged 18 to 29 in good health and CMV-seronegative. Each CDR3 is given with its conserved first and last residue. Each record gives: CDR3 protein, CDR3 DNA, J gene, D gene, clone size, V gene. D genes are given only for firm matches. Clone size is shown for a subset of rows, as once, few, many or a class of expanded clone.

CDR3aa: CASSQDSGSGNTIYF; CDR3nt: TGTGCCAGCAGCCAAGATAGTGGCTCTGGAAACACCATATATTTT; j_gene: TRBJ1-3; d_gene: -; abundance: -; v_gene: TRBV4-2
CDR3aa: CASSFLGGNQPQHF; CDR3nt: TGTGCCAGCAGCTTTCTCGGGGGCAATCAGCCCCAGCATTTT; j_gene: TRBJ1-5; d_gene: -; abundance: -; v_gene: TRBV7-8
CDR3aa: CATSRGLIGNTGELFF; CDR3nt: TGTGCCACCAGCAGAGGACTGATAGGGAACACCGGGGAGCTGTTTTTT; j_gene: TRBJ2-2; d_gene: -; abundance: -; v_gene: TRBV15
CDR3aa: CASRPSPAHQPQHF; CDR3nt: TGTGCCAGCAGGCCTAGCCCGGCTCATCAGCCCCAGCATTTT; j_gene: TRBJ1-5; d_gene: -; abundance: -; v_gene: TRBV27
CDR3aa: CASSLGGTGQITAFF; CDR3nt: TGTGCCAGCAGCTTGGGCGGGACAGGGCAGATCACAGCTTTCTTT; j_gene: TRBJ1-1; d_gene: TRBD1; abundance: -; v_gene: TRBV5-6
CDR3aa: CASSLQGTNYGYTF; CDR3nt: TGTGCCAGCAGTTTACAGGGAACTAACTATGGCTACACCTTC; j_gene: TRBJ1-2; d_gene: -; abundance: -; v_gene: TRBV6-6
CDR3aa: CASSSHRGGNQPQHF; CDR3nt: TGTGCCAGCAGCTCTCACAGGGGAGGAAATCAGCCCCAGCATTTT; j_gene: TRBJ1-5; d_gene: TRBD1; abundance: -; v_gene: TRBV7-2
CDR3aa: CASSPGADRGGKLFF; CDR3nt: TGTGCCAGCAGCCCAGGGGCGGACAGGGGAGGCAAACTGTTTTTT; j_gene: TRBJ1-4; d_gene: TRBD1; abundance: few; v_gene: TRBV7-9
CDR3aa: CASSLVQGVGGELFF; CDR3nt: TGTGCCAGCAGTTTAGTACAGGGGGTTGGTGGGGAGCTGTTTTTT; j_gene: TRBJ2-2; d_gene: TRBD1; abundance: -; v_gene: TRBV28
CDR3aa: CASSPGTGEGFYYGYTF; CDR3nt: TGCGCCAGCAGCCCCGGGACAGGGGAGGGGTTCTACTATGGCTACACCTTC; j_gene: TRBJ1-2; d_gene: TRBD1; abundance: medium-sized; v_gene: TRBV5-1
CDR3aa: CASSYSRGLNTEAFF; CDR3nt: TGTGCCAGCAGTTACTCGAGAGGGCTGAACACTGAAGCTTTCTTT; j_gene: TRBJ1-1; d_gene: -; abundance: -; v_gene: TRBV6-5
CDR3aa: CASSQDLGAGNTIYF; CDR3nt: TGCGCCAGCAGCCAAGATTTGGGGGCGGGAAACACCATATATTTT; j_gene: TRBJ1-3; d_gene: -; abundance: few; v_gene: TRBV4-1
CDR3aa: CASSLALGIRFNEQFF; CDR3nt: TGTGCCAGCAGCTTAGCTCTCGGGATAAGGTTCAATGAGCAGTTCTTC; j_gene: TRBJ2-1; d_gene: -; abundance: -; v_gene: TRBV7-2
CDR3aa: CASSVGQGHTEAFF; CDR3nt: TGTGCCAGCAGTGTGGGACAGGGTCACACTGAAGCTTTCTTT; j_gene: TRBJ1-1; d_gene: TRBD1; abundance: -; v_gene: TRBV2
CDR3aa: CAWSGLGNYGYTF; CDR3nt: TGTGCCTGGAGTGGTCTGGGCAACTATGGCTACACCTTC; j_gene: TRBJ1-2; d_gene: -; abundance: -; v_gene: TRBV30
CDR3aa: CASSLSLGQGDTQYF; CDR3nt: TGCGCCAGCAGCCTCAGCCTGGGACAGGGAGATACGCAGTATTTT; j_gene: TRBJ2-3; d_gene: TRBD1; abundance: -; v_gene: TRBV4-1
CDR3aa: CASSAGRDTTDTQYF; CDR3nt: TGTGCCAGCAGTGCAGGGCGGGATACCACAGATACGCAGTATTTT; j_gene: TRBJ2-3; d_gene: -; abundance: -; v_gene: TRBV28
CDR3aa: CASRTSGGEQFF; CDR3nt: TGTGCCAGTCGGACTAGCGGGGGAGAGCAGTTCTTC; j_gene: TRBJ2-1; d_gene: TRBD2; abundance: -; v_gene: TRBV6-1
CDR3aa: CASSVGSGASTDTQYF; CDR3nt: TGTGCCAGCAGCGTAGGGAGCGGGGCTAGCACAGATACGCAGTATTTT; j_gene: TRBJ2-3; d_gene: TRBD2; abundance: -; v_gene: TRBV9
CDR3aa: CASGTQGNTEAFF; CDR3nt: TGTGCCAGCGGTACCCAGGGGAACACTGAAGCTTTCTTT; j_gene: TRBJ1-1; d_gene: -; abundance: -; v_gene: TRBV9
CDR3aa: CASSLGANSYNEQFF; CDR3nt: TGTGCCAGCAGCTTAGGGGCAAACTCCTACAATGAGCAGTTCTTC; j_gene: TRBJ2-1; d_gene: -; abundance: -; v_gene: TRBV7-2
CDR3aa: CASSMGQGSSYEQYF; CDR3nt: TGCGCCAGCAGCATGGGACAGGGTTCTTCCTACGAGCAGTACTTC; j_gene: TRBJ2-7; d_gene: TRBD1; abundance: -; v_gene: TRBV5-1
CDR3aa: CASSLGQGAGTEAFF; CDR3nt: TGCGCCAGCAGCTTGGGACAGGGGGCGGGCACTGAAGCTTTCTTT; j_gene: TRBJ1-1; d_gene: TRBD1; abundance: -; v_gene: TRBV5-1
CDR3aa: CAIGFGGGETQYF; CDR3nt: TGTGCCATCGGATTCGGGGGTGGTGAGACCCAGTACTTC; j_gene: TRBJ2-5; d_gene: -; abundance: -; v_gene: TRBV10-3
CDR3aa: CASSYRGGTTNEQFF; CDR3nt: TGTGCCAGCAGTTACCGCGGGGGGACCACCAATGAGCAGTTCTTC; j_gene: TRBJ2-1; d_gene: TRBD2; abundance: -; v_gene: TRBV6-5
CDR3aa: CASSLAGDPGKTQYF; CDR3nt: TGTGCCAGCAGTTTGGCGGGGGACCCGGGTAAGACCCAGTACTTC; j_gene: TRBJ2-5; d_gene: TRBD2; abundance: -; v_gene: TRBV27
CDR3aa: CASRRDRLKNSPLHF; CDR3nt: TGTGCCAGTAGGAGAGACAGATTAAAAAATTCACCCCTCCACTTT; j_gene: TRBJ1-6; d_gene: -; abundance: once; v_gene: TRBV19
CDR3aa: CAISDISNRVGYGYTF; CDR3nt: TGTGCCATCAGTGATATTAGTAACAGGGTGGGGTATGGCTACACCTTC; j_gene: TRBJ1-2; d_gene: -; abundance: -; v_gene: TRBV10-3